One sample yielded the 21 T cell receptor beta chains listed below, sequenced in a study of blood T cell repertoires in COVID-19. The repertoire was sequenced with immunoSEQ multiplex PCR; TCRdb's copy has only in-frame clones and lacks some. The sample records more than 350,000 clones, approximately 90% being singletons. Material for sequencing was PBMCs or T cells enriched from blood (not recorded which). The origin of the receptors is a man younger than 35 who had recovered from COVID-19.

This chain uses TRBV3-1 (or the pseudogene TRBV3-2) with TRBJ2-1; unclear D gene. This CDR3 has 12 amino acids. V was shortened by 5 bases and J by 4 bases, with 6 bases between the two germline ends. CDR1 is LGHDT, CDR2 YNNKEL, per germline (reference sequence). The chain's CDR3 is CASSESYNEQFF. The CDR3 bases are TGTGCCAGCAGCGAGTCATACAATGAGCAGTTCTTC.

This clone has only a few counts. This chain links TRBV6-5 with TRBJ2-2; TRBD2 is a possible D gene (5 bases). Germline CDR1 reads MNHEY; CDR2 reads SVGAGI. The length of the CDR3 is 15 residues. V shed 0 bases and J shed 4 bases, with 9 bases lying between them. The CDR3 bases are TGTGCCAGCAGTTACTCGAGTGGGAGCACCGGGGAGCTGTTTTTT. This translates into CASSYSSGSTGELFF.

The J gene is TRBJ2-1, the V gene TRBV5-5, with D hard to call. V was cut by 1 base and J by 4 bases, with 6 bases left in between. The CDR3 loop spans 13 amino acids. Per germline, CDR1 SGHKS and CDR2 YYEKEE (reference sequence). The CDR3 DNA is TGTGCCAGCAGCTTGACGGGTTACAATGAGCAGTTCTTC. It yields the protein CASSLTGYNEQFF.

This chain joins TRBV24-1 and TRBJ2-1; 9 bases are shared with TRBD1. V shed 0 bases, J shed 8 bases, and the junction held 1 base outside the gene matches. In germline, CDR1 is KGHDR, CDR2 SFDVKD. There are 14 residues in the CDR3. The CDR3, as DNA: TGTGCCACCAGTGATTTGACAGGGGGCTATGAGCAGTTCTTC. Its protein is CATSDLTGGYEQFF.

The rearrangement links TRBV29-1 to TRBJ2-1; 9 bases fit TRBD2. J lost 7 bases, V lost 7 bases, and 11 bases had no gene match. Germline CDR1 and CDR2: SQVTM and ANQGSEA. This CDR3 has 14 amino acids. The CDR3 reads CSARRGSGSNEQFF. The CDR3 nucleotides read TGCAGCGCCCGCCGGGGTAGCGGGAGTAATGAGCAGTTCTTC.

This chain connects TRBV5-1 to TRBJ1-6; 7 bases line up with TRBD1. Germline CDR1 reads SGHRS; CDR2 reads YFSETQ. The CDR3 contains 16 residues. V trimming: 2 bases; J trimming: 12 bases; junction bases outside the gene matches: 14. The CDR3: CASSLTSIGGSQPLHF. In DNA form, the CDR3 reads TGCGCCAGCAGCTTAACTTCGATAGGGGGCTCCCAACCCCTCCACTTT.

The chain uses TRBV19 and TRBJ2-2; 7 bases match TRBD2. The V gene's germline CDR1 is LNHDA and CDR2 SQIVND (reference sequence). Losses at the gene ends were 9 bases for V and 0 bases for J; bases not matched to a gene: 1. This CDR3 is 13 amino acids long. The CDR3 DNA is TGTGCCAGCGCGGGGGCGAACACCGGGGAGCTGTTTTTT. It yields the protein CASAGANTGELFF.

The J gene is TRBJ2-7, the V gene TRBV7-2, with 10 bases that match TRBD2. The CDR3 runs 17 residues. Trimming took 2 bases from V and 2 from J; bases not matched to a gene: 9. Per germline, CDR1 SGHTA and CDR2 FQGNSA. Here the CDR3 DNA reads TGTGCCAGCAGCTTAATGGGGGGAACTAGCGGGGCCTACGAGCAGTACTTC. Its translation: CASSLMGGTSGAYEQYF.

The CDR3, as DNA: TGTGCCAGCAGGGGGGGACAGGGAACCCACGAGCAGTACTTC. Protein product: CASRGGQGTHEQYF. V and J are TRBV28 and TRBJ2-7; 9 nucleotides match TRBD1. CDR1 and CDR2 (germline): MDHEN, SYDVKM. V lost 6 bases and J lost 5; bases outside the gene matches: 8. The CDR3 spans 14 residues.

The genes are TRBV28 and TRBJ2-2; 14 bases fit TRBD2. The V segment lost 0 bases and the J segment 6 bases; nucleotides outside the gene matches: 3. CDR3 length: 17 residues. Germline lookup yields CDR1 MDHEN and CDR2 SYDVKM. Here the CDR3 DNA reads TGTGCCAGCAGTTTATGGAGACTAGCGGGAGGGCCCGGGGAGCTGTTTTTT. Its translation: CASSLWRLAGGPGELFF.

This sequence joins TRBV12-3 or TRBV12-4 and TRBJ2-7; D unclear. The CDR3 sequence is 12 residues long. Trimming took off 4 bases at V and 1 base at J, with 5 bases between the two ends. CDR3 amino acids: CASSSGSYEQYF. CDR3 bases: TGTGCCAGCAGTTCCGGTTCCTACGAGCAGTACTTC.

Only one count was recorded for this clone. This chain uses TRBV28 with TRBJ1-2; possibly TRBD1 for D (6 bases). Per the germline V gene, CDR1 is MDHEN and CDR2 is SYDVKM. This CDR3 has 14 residues. V shed 6 bases and J shed 4 bases, with 15 bases lying between them. The CDR3 bases are TGTGCCAGCAGCCAACCTACAGGGACCTATGGCTACACCTTC. This codes for CASSQPTGTYGYTF.

The V call is TRBV13, the J call TRBJ1-5; 7 nucleotides align to TRBD1. V was pared by 5 bases and J by 1 base, with 2 bases of the junction left unmatched. CDR3 length: 14 amino acids. Germline CDR1 PRHDT, CDR2 FYEKMQ (reference sequence). Here the CDR3 reads CASSLQGSNQPQHF. The CDR3 DNA follows: TGTGCCAGCAGCCTACAGGGGAGCAATCAGCCCCAGCATTTT. Looking up the rest from reference TRBV13 and TRBJ1-5 gives the full variable domain: AAGVIQSPRHLIKEKRETATLKCYPIPRHDTVYWYQQGPGQDPQFLISFYEKMQSDKGSIPDRFSAQQFSDYHSELNMSSLELGDSALYFCASSLQGSNQPQHFGDGTRLSIL.

This clone occurred a few times. This chain connects TRBV30 to TRBJ1-2, with a tentative D call TRBD1 (5 bases). Germline-derived CDR1 and CDR2 are GTSNPN and SVGIG (reference sequence). The CDR3 runs 13 residues. Trimming shortened V by 1 base and J by 7 bases, and 13 bases separated the two germline ends. The CDR3 spells CAWSAAQGGGYTF. The CDR3 DNA reads TGTGCCTGGAGTGCGGCCCAGGGTGGTGGCTACACCTTC.

The chain recombines TRBV11-1 with TRBJ2-5; possibly TRBD1 for D (6 bases). V lost 7 bases and J 3 bases, leaving 21 bases between the germline ends. Germline V CDR1 and CDR2: SGHAT, FQDESV (reference sequence). This CDR3 contains 16 residues. The CDR3 loop reads CASTPSAGKGEETQYF. DNA of the CDR3: TGTGCCAGCACCCCTTCGGCGGGCAAGGGGGAAGAGACCCAGTACTTC.

This clone has a single count. This rearrangement joins TRBV18 to TRBJ2-7, with TRBD2 identical over 14 bases. With 0 bases clipped from V and 5 bases from J, the junction kept 3 bases outside the gene matches. The germline gives CDR1 KGHSH, CDR2 LQKENI. The CDR3 loop spans 16 amino acids. The CDR3 protein is CASSPPGTSGSNEQYF. The CDR3 bases are TGTGCCAGCTCACCACCCGGGACTAGCGGGAGTAACGAGCAGTACTTC.

The chain is built from TRBV4-1 and TRBJ2-7, with TRBD2 matching 9 bases. V lost 4 bases and J lost 4; bases outside the gene matches: 14. CDR3 size: 17 residues. CDR1 is MGHRA and CDR2 is YSYEKL in the germline V gene. CDR3 sequence (DNA): TGCGCCAGCAGCCCCTATGATCTGGGACTAGCTGGGTACGAGCAGTACTTC. It translates to CASSPYDLGLAGYEQYF.

This clone came up once. This chain connects TRBV3-1 (or the pseudogene TRBV3-2) to TRBJ1-6; 7 nucleotides match TRBD1. The CDR3 is 17 amino acids. The junction had 6 bases not matched to a gene; V was cut back by 1 base and J by 3 bases. Germline V gives CDR1 LGHDT, CDR2 YNNKEL (reference sequence). CDR3 loop: CASSQGDRAHYNSPLHF. The CDR3 coding sequence is TGTGCCAGCAGCCAAGGAGACAGGGCCCACTATAATTCACCCCTCCACTTT.

This clone has just a few counts. The CDR3 protein is CASSQDWRRNEQFF. As DNA, the CDR3 is TGTGCCAGCAGCCAAGATTGGAGGCGCAATGAGCAGTTCTTC. The chain uses TRBV14 and TRBJ2-1, with D maybe TRBD2 (5 bases). Per germline, CDR1 SGHDN and CDR2 FVKESK. The V and J ends lost 0 bases and 6 bases respectively, with 9 bases between them. CDR3 length equals 14 residues.

This chain uses TRBV13 with TRBJ2-1; D is unclear. With 3 bases removed from V and 2 bases from J, the gap between germline ends came to 11 bases. In germline, CDR1 is PRHDT, CDR2 FYEKMQ (reference sequence). This CDR3 has 15 amino acids. CDR3 DNA: TGTGCCAGCAGCTTCCCACGCGGAGCCTACAATGAGCAGTTCTTC. This codes for CASSFPRGAYNEQFF.

The rearrangement links TRBV24-1 to TRBJ2-3; 12 positions agree with TRBD2. Germline-derived CDR1 and CDR2 are KGHDR and SFDVKD. CDR3 length equals 17 residues. V gave up 4 bases and J gave up 0 bases; unmatched junction bases: 4. CDR3 residues: CATSDSSGGASTDTQYF. In DNA, the CDR3 is TGTGCCACCAGTGACTCTAGCGGGGGGGCAAGCACAGATACGCAGTATTTT.